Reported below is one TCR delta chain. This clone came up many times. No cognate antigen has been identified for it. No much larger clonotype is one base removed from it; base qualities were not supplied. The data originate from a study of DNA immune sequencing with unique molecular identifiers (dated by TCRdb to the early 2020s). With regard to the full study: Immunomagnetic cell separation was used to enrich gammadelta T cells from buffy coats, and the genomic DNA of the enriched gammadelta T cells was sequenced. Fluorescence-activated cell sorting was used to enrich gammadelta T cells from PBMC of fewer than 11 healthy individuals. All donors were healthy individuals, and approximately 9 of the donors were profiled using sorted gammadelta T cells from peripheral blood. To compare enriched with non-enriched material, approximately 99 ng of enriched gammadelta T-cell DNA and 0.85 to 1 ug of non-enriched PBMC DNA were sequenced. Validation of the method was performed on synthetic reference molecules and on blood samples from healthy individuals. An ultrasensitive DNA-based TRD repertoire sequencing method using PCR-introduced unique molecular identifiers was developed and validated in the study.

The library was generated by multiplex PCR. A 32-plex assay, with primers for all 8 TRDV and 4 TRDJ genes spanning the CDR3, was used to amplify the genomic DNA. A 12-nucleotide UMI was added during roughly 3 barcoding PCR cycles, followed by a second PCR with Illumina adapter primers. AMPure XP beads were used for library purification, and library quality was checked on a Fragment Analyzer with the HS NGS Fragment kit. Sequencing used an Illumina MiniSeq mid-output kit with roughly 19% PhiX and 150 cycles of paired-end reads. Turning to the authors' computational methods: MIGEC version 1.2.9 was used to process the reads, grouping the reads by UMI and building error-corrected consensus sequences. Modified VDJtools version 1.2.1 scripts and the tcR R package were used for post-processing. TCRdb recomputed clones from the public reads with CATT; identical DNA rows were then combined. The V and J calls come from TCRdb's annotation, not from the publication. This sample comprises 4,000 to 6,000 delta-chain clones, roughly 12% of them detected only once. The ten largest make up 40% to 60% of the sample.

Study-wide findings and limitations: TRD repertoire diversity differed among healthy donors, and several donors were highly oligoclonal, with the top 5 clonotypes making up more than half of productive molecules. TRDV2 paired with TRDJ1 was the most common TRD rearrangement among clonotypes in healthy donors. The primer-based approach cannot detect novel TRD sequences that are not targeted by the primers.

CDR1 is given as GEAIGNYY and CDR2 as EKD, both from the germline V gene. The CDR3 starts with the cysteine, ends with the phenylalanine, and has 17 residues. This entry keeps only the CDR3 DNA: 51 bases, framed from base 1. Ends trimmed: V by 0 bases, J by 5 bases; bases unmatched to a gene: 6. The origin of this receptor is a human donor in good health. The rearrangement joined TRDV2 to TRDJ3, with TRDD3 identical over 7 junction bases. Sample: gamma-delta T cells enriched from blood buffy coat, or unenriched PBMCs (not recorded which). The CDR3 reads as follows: CACDTVGGSRDTRQMFF. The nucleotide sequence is TGTGCCTGTGACACCGTCGGGGGATCCCGGGACACCCGACAGATGTTTTTC.